One and the same sample provided the 6 T cell receptor beta chains below, sequenced in a study of OX40 agonist ivuxolimab in advanced cancers. Clones were read by immunoSEQ multiplex PCR, and TCRdb kept only the in-frame ones, dropping some. The data hold about 58,000 clones, with around 78% observed a single time. The source material was CD4+ or CD8+ T cells sorted from blood, sampled in a trial of the OX40 agonist ivuxolimab. Receptors were obtained from an adult with an advanced solid tumor such as melanoma, head and neck, liver or kidney cancer.

The V and J genes are TRBV7-9 and TRBJ2-4, with 8 bases that match TRBD1. CDR1 SEHNR and CDR2 FQNEAQ come from the germline V gene (reference sequence). The CDR3 sequence is 17 residues long. V shed 1 base and J 3 bases; nucleotides not matched to a gene: 8. This CDR3 reads CASSLGRQGAGKNIQYF. Written as DNA, the CDR3 is TGTGCCAGCAGCTTAGGGCGGCAGGGGGCTGGCAAAAACATTCAGTACTTC. The whole variable domain, filled in from reference TRBV7-9 and TRBJ2-4, reads DTGVSQNPRHKITKRGQNVTFRCDPISEHNRLYWYRQTLGQGPEFLTYFQNEAQLEKSRLLSDRFSAERPKGSFSTLEIQRTEQGDSAMYLCASSLGRQGAGKNIQYFGAGTRLSVL.

The gene calls are TRBV7-3 and TRBJ2-3; tentative D call: TRBD2 (6 bases). CDR3 size: 15 residues. Trimming took off 5 bases at V and 0 bases at J, with 12 bases between the two ends. Looked up from germline, CDR1 is SGHTA and CDR2 is FQGTGA. The CDR3 spells CASSKYGGSTDTQYF. The DNA for the CDR3 is TGTGCCAGCAGCAAATATGGGGGGAGCACAGATACGCAGTATTTT.

The chain couples TRBV7-2 to TRBJ2-7; 8 positions match TRBD2. Looked up from germline, CDR1 is SGHTA and CDR2 is FQGNSA. The CDR3 is 16 amino acids. J lost 3 bases, V lost 5 bases, and 12 bases had no gene match. The chain's CDR3 is CASSKFGAGEFYEQYF. The CDR3 DNA is TGTGCCAGCAGCAAATTCGGAGCGGGGGAGTTCTACGAGCAGTACTTC.

This clone was detected only a few times. This chain links TRBV29-1 with TRBJ2-7; TRBD1 agrees at 12 bases. The CDR3 sequence is 13 residues long. V lost 7 bases and J lost 6; bases outside the gene matches: 7. Germline V gene sequence: CDR1 SQVTM, CDR2 ANQGSEA. The CDR3 DNA is TGCAGCGCGGGGGACAGGGGGCCCCGCGAGCAGTACTTC. Its protein product is CSAGDRGPREQYF.

The chain couples TRBV18 to TRBJ1-2; D possibly corresponds to TRBD1 (6 bases). Germline V gives CDR1 KGHSH, CDR2 LQKENI. The length of the CDR3 is 15 residues. Trimming removed 3 bases from V and 6 bases from J, with 17 bases in between. The chain's CDR3 is CASSPSRDKDHGYTF. The CDR3, as DNA: TGTGCCAGCTCACCGTCGAGGGACAAAGATCATGGCTACACCTTC.

The CDR3 region is CASSQGTNTGELFF. CDR3 nucleotides: TGTGCCAGCAGTCAGGGCACGAACACCGGGGAGCTGTTTTTT. V is TRBV28 and J is TRBJ2-2; D perhaps matches TRBD1 (5 bases). Germline V gene data show CDR1 as MDHEN and CDR2 as SYDVKM. The CDR3 consists of 14 residues. V was trimmed by 5 bases and J by 0 bases, leaving 7 bases between them. The variable domain in full, with the rest retrieved from reference TRBV28 and TRBJ2-2, is DVKVTQSSRYLVKRTGEKVFLECVQDMDHENMFWYRQDPGLGLRLIYFSYDVKMKEKGDIPEGYSVSREKKERFSLILESASTNQTSMYLCASSQGTNTGELFFGEGSRLTVL.